Below, 5 T cell receptor beta chains from the same sample are listed, as sequenced in a study of T cells in pancreatic ductal adenocarcinoma. Selected pancreatic ductal adenocarcinoma patients had undergone surgery without neoadjuvant therapy. The table came from immunoSEQ multiplex PCR; TCRdb's copy has only in-frame clones and leaves some out. This table has around 2,500 clones, around 83% appearing once. The sequenced sample was pancreatic tumor tissue. The origin of the receptors is a human donor with pancreatic ductal adenocarcinoma.

CDR3 amino acids: CAGAGHYGYTF. The CDR3 bases are TGTGCAGGCGCGGGGCACTATGGCTACACCTTC. The chain uses TRBV18 and TRBJ1-2, with a possible D match to TRBD1 (5 bases). This CDR3 is 11 amino acids long. The germline CDR1 and CDR2 sequences are KGHSH and LQKENI.

This chain connects TRBV19 to TRBJ2-6, with 7 bases lining up with TRBD2. V gave up 0 bases and J gave up 4 bases; unmatched junction bases: 12. The CDR3 extends over 19 amino acids. In germline, CDR1 is LNHDA, CDR2 SQIVND (reference sequence). The CDR3 nucleotides read TGTGCCAGTAGTATAGATGCAGCGGGAACCACGTGGGGGGCCAACGTCCTGACTTTC. Its protein product is CASSIDAAGTTWGANVLTF.

V and J are TRBV11-2 and TRBJ1-1; 8 bases match TRBD1. Looked up from germline, CDR1 is SGHAT and CDR2 is FQNNGV. V lost 0 bases and J lost 3; bases outside the gene matches: 3. The CDR3 covers 15 residues. The CDR3 DNA is TGTGCCAGCAGCTTAGATTGGACAGGGTACACTGAAGCTTTCTTT. It encodes CASSLDWTGYTEAFF. The variable domain in full, completed from reference TRBV11-2 and TRBJ1-1, reads EAGVAQSPRYKIIEKRQSVAFWCNPISGHATLYWYQQILGQGPKLLIQFQNNGVVDDSQLPKDRFSAERLKGVDSTLKIQPAKLEDSAVYLCASSLDWTGYTEAFFGQGTRLTVV.

This clone was observed once. The J gene is TRBJ2-1, the V gene TRBV27, with TRBD2 identical over 10 bases. CDR1 and CDR2 (germline): MNHEY, SMNVEV (reference sequence). V dropped 6 bases and J dropped 9; count of bases not matched to a gene: 8. This CDR3 spans 14 amino acids. The CDR3 DNA reads TGTGCCAGCAGACGAGCGGGAGGGCCCGGTGAGCAGTTCTTC. This codes for CASRRAGGPGEQFF.

The chain uses TRBV5-4 and TRBJ2-5; no clear D gene. Germline V CDR1 and CDR2: SGHNT, YYREEE (reference sequence). This CDR3 spans 13 amino acids. Trimming took off 4 bases at V and 0 bases at J, with 7 bases between the two ends. As DNA, the CDR3 is TGTGCCAGCAGCGTTGAGTACCAAGAGACCCAGTACTTC. Translated: CASSVEYQETQYF.